The clone carrying this T cell receptor (beta chain) was seen once. As yet, its antigen is unknown. This record belongs to a study of cytomegalovirus exposure and HLA in healthy donors. Regarding the study as a whole: Most likely, a cluster of highly shared sequence variants arose as a sequencing artifact. Prior analysis indicated that the majority of TCR beta V segments exhibited productivity approximately 90% or approximately 30% of the time.

Primers for the PCR totalled 60 Vbeta and 13 Jbeta. Assay: immunoSEQ multiplex PCR; the TCRdb copy retains only in-frame clones and omits some. Among 84,000 or so clones listed, around four fifths were seen once. This receptor was taken from a boy aged 10-17 years in good health and CMV-seronegative. The source material was PBMCs.

The CDR3 is CASSGDVRTEAFF. The CDR3 bases are TGTGCCAGCAGTGGCGATGTACGCACTGAAGCTTTCTTT. This sequence joins TRBV25-1 and TRBJ1-1; no definite D call. This CDR3 contains 13 residues. The germline V gene has CDR1 MGHDK and CDR2 SYGVNS. With 4 bases removed from V and 4 bases from J, the gap between germline ends came to 10 bases.